This is a list of T cell receptor beta chains from one sample in a study of blood T cell repertoires in COVID-19. Clones were sequenced by immunoSEQ multiplex PCR, and TCRdb holds only the in-frame ones, with some missing. The profile shows around 220,000 clones, 87% of them singletons. Sequenced: peripheral blood. All receptors derive from a man between 35 and 55 years old with active or convalescent COVID-19. CDR3s include the opening cysteine and the closing phenylalanine or tryptophan. The D gene is left open where the match is weak. Size values are once, few and many counts, or a class for expanded clones, and some rows have none.

v_gene	d_gene	abundance	j_gene	CDR3aa	CDR3nt
TRBV6-5	-	once	TRBJ1-1	CASSLRSLMNTEAFF	TGTGCCAGCAGTTTGAGAAGCCTCATGAACACTGAAGCTTTCTTT
TRBV16	TRBD1	-	TRBJ1-2	CASSRSKGTAYGYTF	TGTGCCAGCAGCCGCTCCAAGGGGACAGCCTATGGCTACACCTTC
TRBV29-1	-	-	TRBJ1-1	CSVDHEGKRMNTEAFF	TGCAGCGTTGATCATGAGGGAAAACGTATGAACACTGAAGCTTTCTTT
TRBV14	-	-	TRBJ2-1	CASSQGSGFYNEQFF	TGTGCCAGCAGCCAAGGCAGCGGGTTCTACAATGAGCAGTTCTTC
TRBV5-6	-	-	TRBJ2-7	CASSEASEQYF	TGTGCCAGCAGCGAGGCGTCAGAGCAGTACTTC
TRBV13	-	once	TRBJ1-1	CASSSPLLGQGLNTEAFF	TGTGCCAGCAGCTCCCCACTTCTTGGCCAGGGTCTGAACACTGAAGCTTTCTTT
TRBV28	-	-	TRBJ1-2	CASSQIPNYGYTF	TGTGCCAGCAGCCAGATTCCTAACTATGGCTACACCTTC
TRBV6-1	-	-	TRBJ1-1	CASSVQVWNTEAFF	TGTGCCAGCAGTGTTCAGGTGTGGAACACTGAAGCTTTCTTT
TRBV19	-	-	TRBJ2-5	CASSMISGGPPGTQYF	TGTGCCAGTAGTATGATCAGCGGAGGCCCACCGGGGACCCAGTACTTC
TRBV5-1	TRBD1	-	TRBJ2-7	CASSFGTGVPEQYF	TGCGCCAGCAGCTTCGGGACAGGGGTCCCCGAGCAGTACTTC
TRBV3-1/TRBV3-2	TRBD2	-	TRBJ2-5	CAPPLRLAGGCETQYF	TGTGCCCCACCTCTAAGACTAGCGGGGGGTTGTGAGACCCAGTACTTC
TRBV30	-	-	TRBJ2-3	CAWSSRTLAADTQYF	TGTGCCTGGAGTAGTAGGACTTTAGCAGCAGATACGCAGTATTTT
TRBV3-1/TRBV3-2	-	-	TRBJ1-2	CASSPRVANYGYTF	TGTGCCAGCAGCCCTCGGGTAGCTAACTATGGCTACACCTTC
TRBV25-1	-	-	TRBJ2-5	CASRRTAMGETQYF	TGTGCCAGCCGGAGGACTGCCATGGGGGAGACCCAGTACTTC
TRBV13	TRBD1	-	TRBJ1-1	CASSLGDRGLNTEAFF	TGTGCCAGCAGCTTAGGGGACAGGGGTTTGAACACTGAAGCTTTCTTT
TRBV10-2	TRBD2	few	TRBJ2-7	CASSLGTSGYEQYF	TGCGCCAGCAGCCTCGGGACTAGCGGCTACGAGCAGTACTTC
TRBV7-9	-	-	TRBJ1-4	CASSLAMNEKLFF	TGTGCCAGCAGCTTAGCTATGAATGAAAAACTGTTTTTT
TRBV5-4	TRBD1	few	TRBJ1-2	CASSPTGGYGYTF	TGTGCCAGCAGCCCAACAGGGGGCTATGGCTACACCTTC
TRBV29-1	TRBD2	-	TRBJ2-1	CSFSWTSGNNEQFF	TGCAGCTTCTCCTGGACTAGCGGAAACAATGAGCAGTTCTTC
TRBV5-5	TRBD2	once	TRBJ2-7	CASSPREGGFSEQYF	TGTGCCAGCAGCCCCCGGGAGGGGGGATTTAGCGAGCAGTACTTC
TRBV6-4	TRBD1	-	TRBJ1-2	CASTIPPGQGMHTF	TGTGCCAGCACCATTCCACCGGGACAGGGAATGCACACCTTC
TRBV12-3/TRBV12-4	-	-	TRBJ2-7	CASSLGWGEYF	TGTGCCAGCAGTTTAGGTTGGGGAGAGTACTTC
TRBV28	-	-	TRBJ1-6	CASSPWEGGSSPLHF	TGTGCCAGCAGTCCATGGGAGGGGGGGAGTTCACCCCTCCACTTT
TRBV7-9	TRBD2	-	TRBJ2-5	CASSLTSGQETQYF	TGTGCCAGCAGCTTAACTAGCGGCCAAGAGACCCAGTACTTC
TRBV4-2	-	-	TRBJ2-3	CASSPERGGDTQYF	TGTGCCAGCAGCCCCGAGAGGGGGGGTGATACGCAGTATTTT
TRBV14	-	once	TRBJ2-1	CASSQRGLSYNEQFF	TGTGCCAGCAGCCAACGGGGACTCTCCTACAATGAGCAGTTCTTC
TRBV28	-	-	TRBJ2-3	CASRTPIFRGEVSTDTQYF	TGTGCCAGCAGGACTCCAATATTCAGGGGGGAAGTTAGCACAGATACGCAGTATTTT
TRBV19	-	once	TRBJ2-1	CASSPSIGRAKTNYNEQFF	TGTGCCAGTAGCCCCTCGATCGGGCGGGCTAAAACCAATTACAATGAGCAGTTCTTC
TRBV5-1	TRBD2	-	TRBJ2-1	CASSLGASGSYNEQFF	TGCGCCAGCAGCTTGGGGGCTAGCGGGAGCTACAATGAGCAGTTCTTC
TRBV7-3	TRBD2	once	TRBJ2-1	CASSFTSGSYNEQFF	TGTGCCAGCAGCTTTACTAGCGGCTCCTACAATGAGCAGTTCTTC
TRBV2	TRBD1	-	TRBJ1-4	CASSGQGLREKLFF	TGTGCCAGCAGCGGACAGGGTTTAAGGGAAAAACTGTTTTTT
TRBV10-3	-	once	TRBJ1-1	CAISGGTEAFF	TGTGCCATCAGCGGGGGAACTGAAGCTTTCTTT
TRBV30	-	-	TRBJ1-2	CAWSVSGGGYTF	TGTGCCTGGAGTGTGAGTGGTGGTGGCTACACCTTC
TRBV28	-	once	TRBJ2-1	CASSQNFFSYNEQFF	TGTGCCAGCAGCCAAAACTTCTTCTCCTACAATGAGCAGTTCTTC
TRBV27	TRBD1	-	TRBJ1-1	CASSSRTGTEAFF	TGTGCCAGCAGTTCCCGGACAGGGACCGAAGCTTTCTTT
TRBV12-3/TRBV12-4	-	once	TRBJ2-7	CASSFSREQYF	TGTGCCAGCAGTTTTTCCCGGGAGCAGTACTTC
TRBV6-2/TRBV6-3	TRBD2	-	TRBJ2-3	CASSVTSGRSTDTQYF	TGTGCCAGCAGTGTAACTAGCGGGAGGAGCACAGATACGCAGTATTTT